The 21 T cell receptor beta chains reported below all come from one sample, sequenced in a study of read filtering for tumor transcriptome and immune sequencing. The library was built from 400 to 500 ng RNA with molecular barcoded adaptors for alpha/delta and beta/gamma chains. Each CDR3 protein gets one entry after TCRdb re-called the reads with MiXCR. The sample contains 100,000 to 150,000 distinct CDR3 sequences, less than 15% of which appear only once. Material for sequencing was a population of CD138-negative cells sorted from bone marrow. These receptors were collected from a donor aged 40 or over with multiple myeloma.

At least ten counts were recorded for this clonotype. The chain employs TRBV30 and TRBJ1-1, with unresolved D. The germline V gene has CDR1 GTSNPN and CDR2 SVGIG (reference sequence). The CDR3 runs to 15 residues. The ends were cut back, 1 base at V and 3 bases at J, with 15 bases in the middle. CDR3 loop: CAWSDWSDLDTEAFF. As DNA, the CDR3 is TGTGCCTGGAGTGATTGGTCGGACCTGGACACTGAAGCTTTCTTT. Combining the CDR3 with reference TRBV30 and TRBJ1-1 gives the whole variable domain SQTIHQWPATLVQPVGSPLSLECTVEGTSNPNLYWYRQAAGRGLQLLFYSVGIGQISSEVPQNLSASRPQDRQFILSSKKLLLSDSGFYLCAWSDWSDLDTEAFFGQGTRLTVV.

This clonotype was detected ten times or more. The chain recombines TRBV29-1 with TRBJ1-1; the D is unclear. Looked up from germline, CDR1 is SQVTM and CDR2 is ANQGSEA. Trimming removed 7 bases at V and 1 base at J, with 4 bases between. The CDR3 extends over 10 amino acids. Written as DNA, the CDR3 is TGCAGCGGAGGGAACACTGAAGCTTTCTTT. The encoded protein is CSGGNTEAFF.

This clonotype showed up many times. The rearrangement uses TRBV19 and TRBJ2-7, with 9 bases aligning to TRBD2. V trimming: 6 bases; J trimming: 5 bases; junction bases outside the gene matches: 8. The CDR3 is 14 amino acids. Per the germline V gene, CDR1 is LNHDA and CDR2 is SQIVND (reference sequence). Here the CDR3 reads CASSLAGTVDEQYF. The CDR3 DNA reads TGTGCCAGTAGCCTAGCGGGAACAGTGGACGAGCAGTACTTC.

This clonotype was counted at least ten times. This chain connects TRBV6-5 to TRBJ2-7; tentative D call: TRBD2 (5 bases). CDR3 length: 13 amino acids. The V gene lost 2 bases and the J gene lost 8 bases, with 13 bases spanning the gap. In germline, CDR1 is MNHEY, CDR2 SVGAGI. The CDR3 nucleotides are TGTGCCAGCAGTTACGGTGGGAGAGACAAGCAGTACTTC. Protein product: CASSYGGRDKQYF.

Of note for this clonotype: Being one base from a much bigger clone, this may be a read error. V usage is TRBV5-6 and J usage is TRBJ1-5; 8 bases are shared with TRBD1. This CDR3 is 18 amino acids long. CDR1 is SGHDT and CDR2 is YYEEEE in the germline V gene. CDR3 in DNA: TGTGCCAGCAGCTTGGCCGAGGGACAGGCCTATAGCAATCAGACCCAGCATTTT. Its translation is CASSLAEGQAYSNQTQHF.

The table lists this clonotype with many counts. The rearrangement links TRBV18 to TRBJ2-1; 11 nucleotides line up with TRBD2. V shed 4 bases and J 0 bases; nucleotides not matched to a gene: 8. From germline, CDR1 is KGHSH and CDR2 LQKENI. CDR3 size: 18 residues. CDR3 loop: CASSLPLAGAPSYNEQFF. The CDR3 DNA reads as TGTGCCAGCTCACTCCCACTAGCGGGAGCGCCCTCCTACAATGAGCAGTTCTTC.

A note on this clonotype: A single base separates this from a much larger clone, so it may be a read error. This sequence joins TRBV7-6 and TRBJ2-7, with D tentatively TRBD1 (8 bases). Germline lookup yields CDR1 SGHVS and CDR2 FNYEAQ. CDR3 size: 15 residues. CDR3 DNA: TGTGCCAGCAGCGGCCGTGGTCAGGGGGCGGGGGAGCAGTGCTTC. This sequence encodes CASSGRGQGAGEQCF. The whole variable domain, filled in from reference TRBV7-6 and TRBJ2-7, reads GAGVSQSPRYKVTKRGQDVALRCDPISGHVSLYWYRQALGQGPEFLTYFNYEAQQDKSGLPNDRFSAERPEGSISTLTIQRTEQRDSAMYRCASSGRGQGAGEQCFGPGTRLTVT.

V usage is TRBV7-9 and J usage is TRBJ2-5, with unresolved D. Trimming left V 5 bases short and J 5 bases short, with 12 bases between. The CDR3 runs to 13 residues. Germline assignment: CDR1 SEHNR and CDR2 FQNEAQ (reference sequence). The CDR3 sequence: CASSQAMSETQYF. The CDR3 DNA follows: TGTGCCAGCAGCCAAGCCATGTCGGAGACCCAGTACTTC.

This rearrangement joins TRBV11-2 to TRBJ1-5; no clear D. V was clipped by 1 base and J by 0 bases, with 1 base between them. The CDR3 has 13 amino acids. Germline lookup yields CDR1 SGHAT and CDR2 FQNNGV. For the CDR3, the DNA is TGTGCCAGCAGCTTAGCTAGCAATCAGCCCCAGCATTTT. Translation gives CASSLASNQPQHF.

In its sample, this clonotype was seen many times. This chain joins TRBV7-9 and TRBJ2-1; D uncertain. V shed 1 base and J shed 10 bases, with 5 bases lying between them. Germline V lookup: CDR1 SEHNR, CDR2 FQNEAQ (reference sequence). The CDR3 sequence is 11 residues long. CDR3: CASSLEGEQFF. In DNA, the CDR3 is TGTGCCAGCAGCTTAGAGGGAGAGCAGTTCTTC.

This clonotype has at least ten counts. The rearrangement uses TRBV6-5 and TRBJ2-1, with 10 bases lining up with TRBD2. The CDR3 contains 16 residues. The V gene's germline CDR1 is MNHEY and CDR2 SVGAGI. Trimming took 5 bases from V and 6 from J; bases not matched to a gene: 10. CDR3 protein: CASSPGLAPPSNEQFF. The CDR3 region has the DNA TGTGCCAGCAGTCCGGGACTAGCGCCTCCTTCCAATGAGCAGTTCTTC.

This clonotype was recorded many times. The chain couples TRBV25-1 to TRBJ2-2; no definite D call. Germline CDR1 is MGHDK and CDR2 is SYGVNS. CDR3 length equals 13 residues. The ends were cut back, 5 bases at V and 1 base at J, with 5 bases in the middle. CDR3 nucleotides: TGTGCCAGCAGTTCTATGAACACCGGGGAGCTGTTTTTT. Its protein is CASSSMNTGELFF.

This clonotype was seen at least ten times. V is TRBV10-3 and J is TRBJ2-1; D might be TRBD1 or TRBD2, each matching 5 bases. V lost 5 bases and J lost 9, with 17 bases in between. Germline V gives CDR1 ENHRY, CDR2 SYGVKD. CDR3 length: 14 residues. The CDR3 protein is CAISPGTNLGEQFF. The DNA for the CDR3 is TGTGCCATCAGTCCCGGGACCAACCTTGGTGAGCAGTTCTTC.

In this sample, this clonotype turned up many times. The chain recombines TRBV29-1 with TRBJ2-7, with 7 positions matching TRBD2. The CDR3 consists of 17 residues. V shed 4 bases, J shed 0 bases, and the junction held 15 bases outside the gene matches. Germline V gives CDR1 SQVTM, CDR2 ANQGSEA. CDR3 nucleotides: TGCAGCGTTGCAGTCGCGGCGGGAGTGGACTACTCCTACGAGCAGTACTTC. Amino acid sequence: CSVAVAAGVDYSYEQYF.

At least ten counts were recorded for this clonotype. This CDR3 reads CASSPTGTGRSEQFF. Here the CDR3 DNA reads TGTGCCAGCAGCCCAACAGGGACAGGGAGGAGTGAGCAGTTCTTC. The rearrangement links TRBV7-9 to TRBJ2-1; 9 bases map to TRBD1. Per the germline V gene, CDR1 is SEHNR and CDR2 is FQNEAQ (reference sequence). The V and J ends lost 5 bases and 9 bases, in that order; junction bases with no gene match: 11. This CDR3 region has 15 residues.

This clonotype was counted ten times or more. The chain has TRBV20-1 and TRBJ1-4; 7 nucleotides match TRBD1. After removal of 5 bases from V and 10 bases from J, the junction contained 13 bases not matched to a gene. The CDR3 contains 14 residues. Germline values: CDR1 DFQATT, CDR2 SNEGSKA (reference sequence). CDR3 sequence reads: CSALGDSSLGKLFF. In nucleotides, the CDR3 is TGCAGTGCTCTCGGGGACAGTTCCTTAGGAAAACTGTTTTTT.

This clonotype was counted many times. V gene TRBV12-3 or TRBV12-4 combines with J gene TRBJ2-3; 14 bases fit TRBD2. The CDR3 is made up of 18 amino acids. V lost 3 bases and J lost 4; bases outside the gene matches: 9. DNA of the CDR3: TGTGCCAGCAGTTTTGTTGGGACTAGCGGGAGAAGGGCAGATACGCAGTATTTT. It encodes CASSFVGTSGRRADTQYF.

This clonotype was counted many times. The V and J genes are TRBV6-6 and TRBJ2-1; no clear D gene. This CDR3 has 12 amino acids. Germline V lookup: CDR1 MNHNY, CDR2 SVGAGI (reference sequence). V was cut by 6 bases and J by 2 bases, with 5 bases left in between. The CDR3 sequence is CASSPTYNEQFF. Here the CDR3 DNA reads TGTGCCAGCAGCCCCACCTACAATGAGCAGTTCTTC.

Many counts were recorded for this clonotype. The CDR3 bases are TGTGCCACCAGTGAACCCGGGACACCCAACACCGGGGAGCTGTTTTTT. It translates to CATSEPGTPNTGELFF. This chain connects TRBV24-1 to TRBJ2-2; D possibly corresponds to TRBD1 (6 bases). Germline assignment: CDR1 KGHDR and CDR2 SFDVKD. V gave up 4 bases and J gave up 2 bases, with 13 bases separating them. The CDR3 covers 16 residues.

The CDR3 reads CSARDGGSPGKGSEQYF. CDR3 coding DNA: TGCAGTGCTAGAGATGGGGGGAGCCCGGGAAAAGGGAGCGAGCAGTACTTC. The chain has TRBV20-1 and TRBJ2-7; D possibly corresponds to TRBD2 (6 bases). The CDR3 contains 17 residues. The germline V gene encodes CDR1 DFQATT and CDR2 SNEGSKA (reference sequence). V was cut by 0 bases and J by 6 bases, with 24 bases left in between.

There are a few counts of this clonotype. Being one base from a much bigger clone, this may be a read error. CDR3 in DNA: TGTGCCAGCAGTTCCCACGTGACTAGCGGGAACGTGGAGCAGTTCTTC. It yields the protein CASSSHVTSGNVEQFF. J is TRBJ2-1 and V is TRBV12-3 or TRBV12-4; TRBD2 matches 11 bases. V trimming: 4 bases; J trimming: 10 bases; junction bases outside the gene matches: 12. The CDR3 runs to 16 residues.